The 27 T cell receptor beta chains below come from one sample, sequenced in a study of CXCR3-negative and CXCR3-positive naive CD8 T cells. The method, 5' RACE with UMI labels, was used to prepare the TRB cDNA libraries. Reprocessing the 5' RACE reads, TCRdb reports a single entry for every CDR3 protein and omits DNA. The specimen's table records under 75,000 distinct CDR3 sequences. The material sequenced was naive CXCR3- CD8+ T cells from blood. Subset defined: CD45RO-CCR7+CD27+CD95- naive CD8+ T cells lacking CXCR3 (TNR3-). The source is a human donor in good health. Some clones in this sample may be carry-over from other donors' samples.

The CDR3 protein is CASSKEQGYTDEQYF. This sequence joins TRBV5-1 and TRBJ2-7; TCRdb gives TRBD1 as the D gene, but with no DNA this cannot be confirmed. CDR1 is SGHRS, CDR2 YFSETQ, per germline. This CDR3 is built from 15 residues.

The chain couples TRBV24-1 to TRBJ2-3; TCRdb's D call, TRBD1, is unchecked because there is no DNA. Germline V gene sequence: CDR1 KGHDR, CDR2 SFDVKD. The CDR3 covers 15 residues. The CDR3 loop is CATSDPKDRADTQYF.

The rearrangement uses TRBV7-3 and TRBJ2-5; the D gene TCRdb calls, TRBD1, cannot be checked with no DNA. This CDR3 region has 15 residues. From germline, CDR1 is SGHTA and CDR2 FQGTGA. CDR3 sequence reads: CASSLTGTPQETQYF.

The rearrangement links TRBV7-9 to TRBJ2-3; no DNA is available, so the TRBD1 call from TCRdb remains unchecked. CDR1 is SEHNR, CDR2 FQNEAQ, per germline (reference sequence). The CDR3 is made up of 14 amino acids. The CDR3 loop is CASSSGQFADTQYF.

The chain recombines TRBV13 with TRBJ2-7; TCRdb's D call of TRBD1 is untestable without DNA. Per germline, CDR1 PRHDT and CDR2 FYEKMQ (reference sequence). CDR3 size: 14 residues. CDR3 protein: CASRYRTRSYEQYF.

CDR3 in amino acids: CASSLVGLTDYGYTF. V is TRBV5-1 and J is TRBJ1-2; the D gene TCRdb calls, TRBD1, cannot be checked with no DNA. Per the germline V gene, CDR1 is SGHRS and CDR2 is YFSETQ. CDR3 length: 15 residues. The whole variable domain, filled in from reference TRBV5-1 and TRBJ1-2, reads KAGVTQTPRYLIKTRGQQVTLSCSPISGHRSVSWYQQTPGQGLQFLFEYFSETQRNKGNFPGRFSGRQFSNSRSEMNVSTLELGDSALYLCASSLVGLTDYGYTFGSGTRLTVV.

The rearrangement joins TRBV6-2 or TRBV6-3 to TRBJ2-1; the D gene TCRdb calls, TRBD2, cannot be checked with no DNA. The CDR3 is 21 amino acids. CDR1 MNHEY and CDR2 SVGEGT come from the germline V gene. The CDR3 region is CASSSFLTWSGGAEGYNEQFF.

The rearrangement uses TRBV29-1 and TRBJ2-1; the TCRdb D gene call, TRBD1, has no DNA to confirm it. CDR1 and CDR2 from the germline V gene are SQVTM and ANQGSEA. The CDR3 spans 14 residues. The CDR3 is CSVEQGVGRNEQFF.

The chain links TRBV5-1 to TRBJ2-5; TCRdb lists TRBD1, though no DNA is available to test this call. Looked up from germline, CDR1 is SGHRS and CDR2 is YFSETQ. The CDR3 contains 13 residues. The CDR3 here is CASYSGAGGTQYF.

V and J are TRBV20-1 and TRBJ1-5; TCRdb lists TRBD1, though no DNA is available to test this call. CDR3 size: 16 residues. Germline CDR1 reads DFQATT; CDR2 reads SNEGSKA (reference sequence). CDR3 amino acids: CSATTTYLGVSQPQHF.

The genes are TRBV7-9 and TRBJ1-1; the D call from TCRdb, TRBD1, cannot be confirmed without DNA. CDR1 and CDR2 from the germline V gene are SEHNR and FQNEAQ (reference sequence). The CDR3 totals 12 residues. The CDR3 protein is CASSYEGTEAFF.

The chain is built from TRBV13 and TRBJ2-5; TCRdb's D call of TRBD2 is untestable without DNA. Germline CDR1 PRHDT, CDR2 FYEKMQ (reference sequence). This CDR3 has 15 amino acids. The CDR3 sequence is CASSPTGTSRETQYF. Complete variable domain (other parts from reference TRBV13 and TRBJ2-5): AAGVIQSPRHLIKEKRETATLKCYPIPRHDTVYWYQQGPGQDPQFLISFYEKMQSDKGSIPDRFSAQQFSDYHSELNMSSLELGDSALYFCASSPTGTSRETQYFGPGTRLLVL.

The V call is TRBV29-1, the J call TRBJ2-4; TCRdb gives TRBD1 as the D gene, but with no DNA this cannot be confirmed. This CDR3 has 13 residues. Germline CDR1 is SQVTM and CDR2 is ANQGSEA. The CDR3 loop is CSVVQDRQNIQYF.

This rearrangement joins TRBV29-1 to TRBJ2-7. The CDR3 length is 13 residues. Germline values: CDR1 SQVTM, CDR2 ANQGSEA. CDR3 amino acids: CSVVPSSTGEQYF.

The chain has TRBV29-1 and TRBJ1-4; the TRBD1 assignment by TCRdb is unverifiable without DNA. From germline, CDR1 is SQVTM and CDR2 ANQGSEA. The CDR3 length is 14 residues. The CDR3 is CSVGRGGNNEKLFF.

The chain carries TRBV6-5 and TRBJ2-7; the TRBD2 assignment by TCRdb is unverifiable without DNA. The germline gives CDR1 MNHEY, CDR2 SVGAGI. The CDR3 runs 13 residues. The CDR3 reads CASSPGLPYEQYF.

V usage is TRBV29-1 and J usage is TRBJ2-1; TCRdb's assignment of TRBD1 cannot be checked, as there is no DNA. The CDR3 has 14 amino acids. The germline V gene encodes CDR1 SQVTM and CDR2 ANQGSEA. This chain's CDR3 is CSFQSGVSGNEQFF.

The genes are TRBV6-1 and TRBJ2-5; there is no DNA to check the TCRdb D call of TRBD2. Per germline, CDR1 MNHNS and CDR2 SASEGT. This CDR3 has 15 amino acids. The CDR3 region is CASTPLAGGGETQYF.

The J gene is TRBJ2-5, the V gene TRBV27; TCRdb indicates TRBD1, and absent DNA this call remains unverified. The CDR3 runs to 14 residues. Germline V lookup: CDR1 MNHEY, CDR2 SMNVEV (reference sequence). The CDR3 reads CASTSMGERETQYF.

The chain joins TRBV13 to TRBJ2-7; TCRdb calls TRBD2, which cannot be checked without DNA. The CDR3 is made up of 16 amino acids. Looked up from germline, CDR1 is PRHDT and CDR2 is FYEKMQ (reference sequence). CDR3 amino acids: CASSSGLADYSYEQYF.

CDR3 region: CSVYGQGIDEQYF. This chain links TRBV29-1 with TRBJ2-7; TCRdb's D call of TRBD1 is untestable without DNA. This CDR3 has 13 amino acids. Germline V gene sequence: CDR1 SQVTM, CDR2 ANQGSEA.

The chain uses TRBV5-1 and TRBJ2-1. Germline CDR1 is SGHRS and CDR2 is YFSETQ. The CDR3 covers 12 residues. The CDR3 sequence: CASSLRFDEQFF. Full variable domain (remainder filled in from reference TRBV5-1 and TRBJ2-1): KAGVTQTPRYLIKTRGQQVTLSCSPISGHRSVSWYQQTPGQGLQFLFEYFSETQRNKGNFPGRFSGRQFSNSRSEMNVSTLELGDSALYLCASSLRFDEQFFGPGTRLTVL.

The genes are TRBV29-1 and TRBJ2-7; absent DNA, TCRdb's TRBD2 call cannot be checked. This CDR3 is built from 13 residues. Germline V gene data show CDR1 as SQVTM and CDR2 as ANQGSEA. The CDR3 loop is CSVTSGGAYEQYF.

The gene calls are TRBV29-1 and TRBJ2-3; the D call from TCRdb, TRBD1, cannot be confirmed without DNA. In germline, CDR1 is SQVTM, CDR2 ANQGSEA. The CDR3 spans 14 residues. The CDR3 loop reads CSAPRRGPGDTQYF.

V and J are TRBV4-1 and TRBJ2-5. Germline V gene data show CDR1 as MGHRA and CDR2 as YSYEKL. The CDR3 loop spans 15 amino acids. The CDR3 sequence is CASSQVFQAEETQYF.

The chain is built from TRBV12-3 or TRBV12-4 and TRBJ2-7. This CDR3 is built from 12 residues. The CDR3: CASSSPSYEQYF.

The rearrangement uses TRBV29-1 and TRBJ1-5. Germline CDR1 and CDR2: SQVTM and ANQGSEA. This CDR3 has 13 residues. The CDR3 spells CSAGDLDNQPQHF.